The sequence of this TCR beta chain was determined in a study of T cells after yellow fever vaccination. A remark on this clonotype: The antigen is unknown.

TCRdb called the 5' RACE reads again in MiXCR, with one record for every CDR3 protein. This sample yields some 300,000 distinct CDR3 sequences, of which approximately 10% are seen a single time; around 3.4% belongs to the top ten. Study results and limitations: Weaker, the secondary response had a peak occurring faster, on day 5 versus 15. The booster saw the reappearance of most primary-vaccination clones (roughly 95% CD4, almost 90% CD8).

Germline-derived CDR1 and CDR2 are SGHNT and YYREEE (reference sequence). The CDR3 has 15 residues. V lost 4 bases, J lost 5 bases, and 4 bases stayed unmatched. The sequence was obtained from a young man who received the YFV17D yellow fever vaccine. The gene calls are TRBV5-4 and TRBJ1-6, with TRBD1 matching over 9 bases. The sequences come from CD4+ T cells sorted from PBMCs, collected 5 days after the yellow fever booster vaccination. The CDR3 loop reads CASSLGTGNNSPLHF. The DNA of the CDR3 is TGTGCCAGCAGCCTTGGGACAGGGAATAATTCACCCCTCCACTTT.